This note documents a single T cell receptor beta chain sequence. Its antigen is currently unknown. Naive CD8 cells comprised CD45RO-negative, CCR7-positively selected cells, excluding terminally differentiated effector memory CD45RA+ cells. All the donors were Caucasian adults who lived in Nashville, Tennessee. These data originate in a study of shared clonotypes between healthy human individuals. Study observations and caveats: Against clonotypes common to all four donors, non-shared ones had lower generation probabilities.

The germline V gene encodes CDR1 SEHNR and CDR2 FQNEAQ (reference sequence). This CDR3 spans 16 amino acids. Trimming removed 5 bases at V and 1 base at J, with 18 bases between. Deep was the level used in running the assay. Generated by immunoSEQ multiplex PCR, the TCRdb table keeps only in-frame clones and is missing some. Among some 600,000 clones listed, 95% to 97% were seen once. The sequence was collected from a woman in her thirties in good health. Sequencing was performed on naive CD8+ T cells sorted from blood. This chain connects TRBV7-9 to TRBJ2-7; D possibly corresponds to TRBD2 (6 bases). The CDR3 sequence is CASSQPSGLDSYEQYF. CDR3 nucleotides: TGTGCCAGCAGCCAACCATCGGGACTCGATTCCTACGAGCAGTACTTC.